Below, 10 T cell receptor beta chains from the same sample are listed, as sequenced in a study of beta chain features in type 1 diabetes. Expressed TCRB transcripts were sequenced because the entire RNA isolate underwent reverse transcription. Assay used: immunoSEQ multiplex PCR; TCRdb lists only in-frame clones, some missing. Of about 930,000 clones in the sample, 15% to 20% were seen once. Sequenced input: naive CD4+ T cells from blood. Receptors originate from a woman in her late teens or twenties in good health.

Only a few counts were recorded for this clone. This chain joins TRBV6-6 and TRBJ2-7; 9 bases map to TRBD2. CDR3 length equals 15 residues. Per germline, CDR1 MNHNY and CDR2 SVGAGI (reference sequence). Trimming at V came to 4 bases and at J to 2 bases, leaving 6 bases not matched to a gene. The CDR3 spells CASSSRTSATYEQYF. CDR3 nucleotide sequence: TGTGCCAGCAGTTCCAGGACTAGCGCGACCTACGAGCAGTACTTC.

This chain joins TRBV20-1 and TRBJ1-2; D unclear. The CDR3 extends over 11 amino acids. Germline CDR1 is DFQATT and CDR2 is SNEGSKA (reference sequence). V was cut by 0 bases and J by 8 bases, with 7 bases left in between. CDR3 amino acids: CSARETFGYTF. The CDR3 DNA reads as TGCAGTGCTAGAGAAACCTTCGGCTACACCTTC.

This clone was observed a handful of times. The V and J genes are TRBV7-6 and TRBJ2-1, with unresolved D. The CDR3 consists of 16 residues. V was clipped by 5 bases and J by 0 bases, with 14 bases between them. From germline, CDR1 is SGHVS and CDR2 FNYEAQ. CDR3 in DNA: TGTGCCAGCAGCCTCTATCTTGGCAGCTCCTACAATGAGCAGTTCTTC. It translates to CASSLYLGSSYNEQFF.

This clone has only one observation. CDR3 bases: TGCGCCAGCAGCCCGATGGGGGCGGGAAACACAGATACGCAGTATTTT. Its translation is CASSPMGAGNTDTQYF. This chain joins TRBV5-1 and TRBJ2-3; the D call may be TRBD1 or TRBD2 (6 bases each). This CDR3 has 16 amino acids. V gave up 4 bases and J gave up 2 bases, with 17 bases separating them. Germline CDR1 SGHRS, CDR2 YFSETQ.

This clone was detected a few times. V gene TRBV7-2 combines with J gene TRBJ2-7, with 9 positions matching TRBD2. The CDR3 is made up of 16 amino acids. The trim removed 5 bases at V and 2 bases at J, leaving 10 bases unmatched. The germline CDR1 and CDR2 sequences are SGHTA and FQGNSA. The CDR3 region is CASSNRPTSGPYEQYF. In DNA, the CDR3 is TGTGCCAGCAGCAATCGACCGACTAGCGGACCCTACGAGCAGTACTTC.

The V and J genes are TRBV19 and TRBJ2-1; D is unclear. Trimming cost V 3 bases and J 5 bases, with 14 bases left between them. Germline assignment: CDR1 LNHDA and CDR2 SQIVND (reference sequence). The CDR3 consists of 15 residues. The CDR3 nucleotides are TGTGCCAGTAGTATGTATGCGGACCAAGACAATGAGCAGTTCTTC. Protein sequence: CASSMYADQDNEQFF.

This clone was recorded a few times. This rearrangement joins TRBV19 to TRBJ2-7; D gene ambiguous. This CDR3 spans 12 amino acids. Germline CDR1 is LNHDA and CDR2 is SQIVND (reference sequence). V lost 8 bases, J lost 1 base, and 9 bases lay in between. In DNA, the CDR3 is TGTGCCAGTCCCGGTTCATCCTACGAGCAGTACTTC. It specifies CASPGSSYEQYF.

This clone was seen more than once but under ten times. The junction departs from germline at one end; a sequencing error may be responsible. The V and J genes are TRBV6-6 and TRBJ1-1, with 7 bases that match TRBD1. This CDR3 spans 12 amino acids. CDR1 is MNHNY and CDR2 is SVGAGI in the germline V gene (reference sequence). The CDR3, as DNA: TGTGCCAGCAGTCCCGGGACAGATAGAGTGGCCTTT. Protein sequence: CASSPGTDRVAF.

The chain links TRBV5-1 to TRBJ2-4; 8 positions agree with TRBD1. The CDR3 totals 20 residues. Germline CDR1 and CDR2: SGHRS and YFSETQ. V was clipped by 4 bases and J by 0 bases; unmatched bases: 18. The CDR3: CASSIGQGAAPTGAKNIQYF. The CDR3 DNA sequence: TGCGCCAGCAGCATAGGACAGGGTGCCGCGCCTACGGGAGCCAAAAACATTCAGTACTTC. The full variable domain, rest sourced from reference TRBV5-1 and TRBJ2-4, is KAGVTQTPRYLIKTRGQQVTLSCSPISGHRSVSWYQQTPGQGLQFLFEYFSETQRNKGNFPGRFSGRQFSNSRSEMNVSTLELGDSALYLCASSIGQGAAPTGAKNIQYFGAGTRLSVL.

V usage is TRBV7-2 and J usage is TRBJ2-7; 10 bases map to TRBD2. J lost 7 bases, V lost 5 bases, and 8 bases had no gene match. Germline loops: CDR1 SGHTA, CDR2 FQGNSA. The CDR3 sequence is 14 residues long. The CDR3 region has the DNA TGTGCCAGCAGCCGCGGACTAGCGGCGGGGGAGCAGTACTTC. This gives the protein CASSRGLAAGEQYF.